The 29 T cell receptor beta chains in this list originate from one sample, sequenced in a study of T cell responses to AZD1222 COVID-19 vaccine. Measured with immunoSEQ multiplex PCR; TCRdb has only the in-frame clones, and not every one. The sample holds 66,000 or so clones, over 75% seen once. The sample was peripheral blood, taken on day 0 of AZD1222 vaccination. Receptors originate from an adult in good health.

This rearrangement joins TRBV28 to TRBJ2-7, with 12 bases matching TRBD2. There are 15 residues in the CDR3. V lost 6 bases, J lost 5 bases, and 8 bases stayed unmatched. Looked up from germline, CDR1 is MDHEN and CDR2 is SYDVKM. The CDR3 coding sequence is TGTGCCAGCAGCCCTCCTAGCGGGAGGGTCAACGAGCAGTACTTC. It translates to CASSPPSGRVNEQYF.

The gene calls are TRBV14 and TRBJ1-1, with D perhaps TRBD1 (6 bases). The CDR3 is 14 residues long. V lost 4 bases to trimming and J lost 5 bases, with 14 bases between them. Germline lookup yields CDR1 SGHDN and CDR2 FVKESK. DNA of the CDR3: TGTGCCAGCAGCCGACTCCGGGGGCAGACTGAAGCTTTCTTT. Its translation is CASSRLRGQTEAFF.

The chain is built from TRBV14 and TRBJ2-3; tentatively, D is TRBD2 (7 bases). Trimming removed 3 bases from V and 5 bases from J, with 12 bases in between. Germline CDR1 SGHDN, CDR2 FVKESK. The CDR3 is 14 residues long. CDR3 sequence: CASSHGLGGDTQYF. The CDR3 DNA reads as TGTGCCAGCAGCCACGGACTAGGGGGAGATACGCAGTATTTT.

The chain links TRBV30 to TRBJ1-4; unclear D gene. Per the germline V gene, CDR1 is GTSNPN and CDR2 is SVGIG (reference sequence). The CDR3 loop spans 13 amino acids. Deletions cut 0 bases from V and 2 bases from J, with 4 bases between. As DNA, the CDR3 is TGTGCCTGGAGTGTACCTACTAATGAAAAACTGTTTTTT. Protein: CAWSVPTNEKLFF.

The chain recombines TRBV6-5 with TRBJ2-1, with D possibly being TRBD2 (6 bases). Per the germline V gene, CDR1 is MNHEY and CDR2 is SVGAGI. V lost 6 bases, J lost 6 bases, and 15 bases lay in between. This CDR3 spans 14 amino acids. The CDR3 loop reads CASRGNGGANEQFF. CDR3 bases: TGTGCCAGCAGGGGGAACGGGGGAGCCAATGAGCAGTTCTTC.

DNA for the CDR3: TGTGCCAGCAGCTTAGGGTGGGACACGAACACTGAAGCTTTCTTT. Amino acid sequence: CASSLGWDTNTEAFF. The V call is TRBV7-9, the J call TRBJ1-1, with D tentatively TRBD1 (6 bases). CDR1 SEHNR and CDR2 FQNEAQ come from the germline V gene (reference sequence). Trimming pared 1 base from V and 1 base from J, leaving 10 bases between. The CDR3 spans 15 residues.

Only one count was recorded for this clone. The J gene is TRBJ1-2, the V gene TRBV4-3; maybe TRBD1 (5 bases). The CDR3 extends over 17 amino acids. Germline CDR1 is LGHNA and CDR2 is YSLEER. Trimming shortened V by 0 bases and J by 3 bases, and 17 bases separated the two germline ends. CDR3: CASSQDPPTATYYGYTF. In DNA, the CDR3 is TGCGCCAGCAGCCAAGATCCCCCGACAGCGACCTACTATGGCTACACCTTC.

DNA for the CDR3: TGTGCCAGCAGTGAGATGACAGGGAAGGGCGGCTACACCTTC. Its translation is CASSEMTGKGGYTF. V and J are TRBV2 and TRBJ1-2; 7 bases fit TRBD1. CDR1 SNHLY and CDR2 FYNNEI come from the germline V gene. V lost 3 bases and J lost 8; bases outside the gene matches: 9. The CDR3 loop spans 14 amino acids.

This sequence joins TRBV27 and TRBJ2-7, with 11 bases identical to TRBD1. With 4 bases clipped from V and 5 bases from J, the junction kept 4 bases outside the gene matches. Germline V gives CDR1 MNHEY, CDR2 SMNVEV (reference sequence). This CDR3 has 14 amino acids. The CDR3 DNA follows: TGTGCCAGCAGTTCCGGGACAGGGGGGCACGAGCAGTACTTC. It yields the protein CASSSGTGGHEQYF.

DNA for the CDR3: TGCAGCGTTGAAGATCGTCTAGCGGTGGAGACCCAGTACTTC. Translated, it gives CSVEDRLAVETQYF. The chain uses TRBV29-1 and TRBJ2-5, with 7 bases lining up with TRBD2. The germline V gene has CDR1 SQVTM and CDR2 ANQGSEA. The CDR3 extends over 14 amino acids. Trimming at V came to 0 bases and at J to 5 bases, leaving 6 bases not matched to a gene.

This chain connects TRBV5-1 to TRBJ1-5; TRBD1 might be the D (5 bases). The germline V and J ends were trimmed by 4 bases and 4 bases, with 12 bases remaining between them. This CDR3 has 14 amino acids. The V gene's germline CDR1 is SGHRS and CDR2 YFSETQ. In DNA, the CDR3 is TGCGCCAGCAGCCCCGACAGCCCTAATCAGCCCCAGCATTTT. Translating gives CASSPDSPNQPQHF.

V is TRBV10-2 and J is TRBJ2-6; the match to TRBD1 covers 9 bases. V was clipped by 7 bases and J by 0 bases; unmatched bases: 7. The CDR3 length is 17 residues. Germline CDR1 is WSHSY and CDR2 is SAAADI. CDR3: CASKGTGINSGANVLTF. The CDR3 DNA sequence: TGCGCCAGCAAAGGGACAGGGATCAACTCTGGGGCCAACGTCCTGACTTTC.

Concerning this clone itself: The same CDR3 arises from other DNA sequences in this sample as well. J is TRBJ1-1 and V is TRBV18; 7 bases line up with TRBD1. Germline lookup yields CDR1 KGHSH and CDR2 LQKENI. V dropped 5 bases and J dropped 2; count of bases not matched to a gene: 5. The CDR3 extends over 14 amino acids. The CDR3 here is CASSAQGVNTEAFF. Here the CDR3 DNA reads TGTGCCAGCTCAGCGCAGGGGGTAAACACTGAAGCTTTCTTT.

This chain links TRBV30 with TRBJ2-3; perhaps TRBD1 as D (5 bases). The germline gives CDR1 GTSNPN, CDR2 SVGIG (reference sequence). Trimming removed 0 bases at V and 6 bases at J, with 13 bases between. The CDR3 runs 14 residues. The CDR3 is CAWSVGRETDTQYF. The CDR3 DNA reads TGTGCCTGGAGTGTAGGCAGGGAAACCGATACGCAGTATTTT.

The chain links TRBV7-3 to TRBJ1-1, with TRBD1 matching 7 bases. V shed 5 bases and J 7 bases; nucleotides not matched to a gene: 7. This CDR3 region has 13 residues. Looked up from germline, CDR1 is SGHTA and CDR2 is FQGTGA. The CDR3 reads CASSPTRDSEAFF. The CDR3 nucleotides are TGTGCCAGCAGCCCCACCCGGGACAGTGAAGCTTTCTTT. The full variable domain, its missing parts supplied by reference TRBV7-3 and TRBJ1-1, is GAGVSQTPSNKVTEKGKYVELRCDPISGHTALYWYRQSLGQGPEFLIYFQGTGAADDSGLPNDRFFAVRPEGSVSTLKIQRTERGDSAVYLCASSPTRDSEAFFGQGTRLTVV.

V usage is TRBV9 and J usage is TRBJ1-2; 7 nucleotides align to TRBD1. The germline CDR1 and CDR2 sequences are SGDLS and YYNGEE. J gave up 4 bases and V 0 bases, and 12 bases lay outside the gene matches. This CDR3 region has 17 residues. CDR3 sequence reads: CASSVDTRPDRTYGYTF. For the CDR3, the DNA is TGTGCCAGCAGCGTAGACACAAGACCGGACAGGACCTATGGCTACACCTTC.

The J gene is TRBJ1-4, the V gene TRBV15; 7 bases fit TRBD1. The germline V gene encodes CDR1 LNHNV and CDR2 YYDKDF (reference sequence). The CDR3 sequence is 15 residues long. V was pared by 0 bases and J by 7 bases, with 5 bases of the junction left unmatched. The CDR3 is CATSRDINRGEKLFF. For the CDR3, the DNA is TGTGCCACCAGCAGAGATATCAACAGGGGTGAAAAACTGTTTTTT.

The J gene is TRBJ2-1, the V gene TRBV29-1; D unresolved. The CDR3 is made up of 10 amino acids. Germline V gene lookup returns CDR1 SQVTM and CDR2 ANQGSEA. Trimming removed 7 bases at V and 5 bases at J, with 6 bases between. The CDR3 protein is CSGANNEQFF. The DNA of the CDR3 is TGCAGCGGGGCCAACAATGAGCAGTTCTTC.

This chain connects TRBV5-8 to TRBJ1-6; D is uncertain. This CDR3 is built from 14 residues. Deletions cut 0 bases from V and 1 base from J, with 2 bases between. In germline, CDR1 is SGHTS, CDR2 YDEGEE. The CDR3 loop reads CASSLESYNSPLHF. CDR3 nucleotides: TGTGCCAGCAGCTTGGAATCCTATAATTCACCCCTCCACTTT. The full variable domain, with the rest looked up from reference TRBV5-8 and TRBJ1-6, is EAGVTQSPTHLIKTRGQQATLRCSPISGHTSVYWYQQALGLGLQFLLWYDEGEERNRGNFPPRFSGRQFPNYSSELNVNALELEDSALYLCASSLESYNSPLHFGNGTRLTVT.

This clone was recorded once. This CDR3 is CASSPRITVSQPQHF. CDR3 DNA sequence: TGTGCCAGCAGCCCGCGTATAACGGTATCGCAGCCCCAGCATTTT. The gene calls are TRBV5-8 and TRBJ1-5; D remains ambiguous. The CDR3 runs to 15 residues. Germline values: CDR1 SGHTS, CDR2 YDEGEE. V was pared by 4 bases and J by 7 bases, with 18 bases between.

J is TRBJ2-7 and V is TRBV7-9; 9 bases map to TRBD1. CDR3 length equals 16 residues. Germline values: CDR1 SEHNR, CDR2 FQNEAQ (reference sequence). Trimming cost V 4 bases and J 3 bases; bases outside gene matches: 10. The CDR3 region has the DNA TGTGCCAGCAGCTCCGTTCCTGACAGGGGGAACTACGAGCAGTACTTC. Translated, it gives CASSSVPDRGNYEQYF.

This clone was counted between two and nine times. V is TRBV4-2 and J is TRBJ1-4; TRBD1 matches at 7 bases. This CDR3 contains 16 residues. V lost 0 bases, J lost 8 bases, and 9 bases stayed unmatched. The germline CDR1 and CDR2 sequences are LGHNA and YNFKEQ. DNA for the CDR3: TGTGCCAGCAGCCAAGATCCCGGGACAGTCGCGGAAAAACTGTTTTTT. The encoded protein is CASSQDPGTVAEKLFF.

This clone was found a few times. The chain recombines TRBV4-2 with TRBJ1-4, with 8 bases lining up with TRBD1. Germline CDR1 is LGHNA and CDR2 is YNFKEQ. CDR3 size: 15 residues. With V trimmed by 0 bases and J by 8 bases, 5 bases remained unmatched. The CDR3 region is CASSQEGQVEEKLFF. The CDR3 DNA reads TGTGCCAGCAGCCAAGAGGGACAGGTGGAGGAAAAACTGTTTTTT.

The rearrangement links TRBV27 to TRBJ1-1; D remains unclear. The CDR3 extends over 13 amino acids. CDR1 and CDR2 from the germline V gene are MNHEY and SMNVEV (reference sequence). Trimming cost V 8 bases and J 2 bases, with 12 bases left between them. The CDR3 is CASRVQLNTEAFF. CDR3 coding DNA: TGTGCCAGCCGGGTCCAGCTTAACACTGAAGCTTTCTTT.

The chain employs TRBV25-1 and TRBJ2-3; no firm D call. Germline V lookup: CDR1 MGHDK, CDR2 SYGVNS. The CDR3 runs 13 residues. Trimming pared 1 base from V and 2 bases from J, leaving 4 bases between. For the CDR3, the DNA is TGTGCCAGCAGTGAATGGGCCACAGATACGCAGTATTTT. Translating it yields CASSEWATDTQYF. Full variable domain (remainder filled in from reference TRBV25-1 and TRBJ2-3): EADIYQTPRYLVIGTGKKITLECSQTMGHDKMYWYQQDPGMELHLIHYSYGVNSTEKGDLSSESTVSRIRTEHFPLTLESARPSHTSQYLCASSEWATDTQYFGPGTRLTVL.

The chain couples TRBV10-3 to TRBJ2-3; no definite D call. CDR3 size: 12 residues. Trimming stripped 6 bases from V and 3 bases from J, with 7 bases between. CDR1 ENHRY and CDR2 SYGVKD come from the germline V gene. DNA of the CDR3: TGTGCCATCAGAGCTAGGACAGATACGCAGTATTTT. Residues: CAIRARTDTQYF.

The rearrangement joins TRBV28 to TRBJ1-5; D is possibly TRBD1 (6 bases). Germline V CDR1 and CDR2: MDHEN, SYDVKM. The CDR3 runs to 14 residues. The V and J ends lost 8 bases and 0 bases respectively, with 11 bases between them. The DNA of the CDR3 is TGTGCCAGCGGCAGGGGCTATAGCAATCAGCCCCAGCATTTT. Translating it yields CASGRGYSNQPQHF. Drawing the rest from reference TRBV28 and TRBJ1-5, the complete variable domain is DVKVTQSSRYLVKRTGEKVFLECVQDMDHENMFWYRQDPGLGLRLIYFSYDVKMKEKGDIPEGYSVSREKKERFSLILESASTNQTSMYLCASGRGYSNQPQHFGDGTRLSIL.

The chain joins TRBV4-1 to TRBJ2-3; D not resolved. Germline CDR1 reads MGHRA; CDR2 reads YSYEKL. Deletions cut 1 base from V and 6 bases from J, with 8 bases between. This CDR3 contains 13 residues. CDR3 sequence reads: CASSQVLDDTQYF. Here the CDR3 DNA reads TGCGCCAGCAGCCAAGTACTTGACGATACGCAGTATTTT.

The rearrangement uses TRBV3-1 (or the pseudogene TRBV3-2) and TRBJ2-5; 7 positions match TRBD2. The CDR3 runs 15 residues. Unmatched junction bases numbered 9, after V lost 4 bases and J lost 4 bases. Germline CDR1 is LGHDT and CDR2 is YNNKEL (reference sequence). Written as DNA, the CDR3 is TGTGCCAGCAGCCCTTCTGACGGGAGGTTAGAGACCCAGTACTTC. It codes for CASSPSDGRLETQYF.